Included here is one T cell receptor (beta chain) sequence, with context. The data originate from a study of T cell changes during pregnancy in multiple sclerosis. This table comes from immunoSEQ multiplex PCR, and its TCRdb copy is limited to in-frame clones, with some not included. The sample records about 92,000 clones, approximately 92% being singletons. This CDR3 has 14 residues. V lost 5 bases and J lost 7; bases outside the gene matches: 7. Germline values: CDR1 SGHTA, CDR2 FQGNSA. The input for sequencing was peripheral blood, taken in the first trimester of pregnancy. The chain uses TRBV7-2 and TRBJ2-1; 8 bases line up with TRBD2. This TCR was recovered from a female donor with multiple sclerosis, enrolled in a pregnancy study. The CDR3 DNA reads as TGTGCCAGCAGCCCCAGACTAGCGAGGAATGAGCAGTTCTTC. This sequence encodes CASSPRLARNEQFF.